The present TCR beta chain was sequenced within a study of tumor-infiltrating lymphocytes in localized non-small cell lung cancer. Turning to the study itself: Tumor tissue and non-adjacent uninvolved lung came from each patient.

Using immunoSEQ multiplex PCR, the repertoire was profiled, and TCRdb retains in-frame clones only, with some absent. The sample lists under 10,000 clones, roughly 76% occurring once. Study-wide results and caveats: Compared with uninvolved lung, tumors showed higher T cell infiltration by TCRbeta sequencing. Each assay used a separate piece of the same tissue.

V shed 5 bases and J shed 2 bases, with 4 bases lying between them. Germline values: CDR1 SEHNR, CDR2 FQNEAQ (reference sequence). CDR3 length: 11 amino acids. As regards this clone: Its antigen is unknown.

The TCR comes from a human donor with non-small cell lung cancer. V usage is TRBV7-9 and J usage is TRBJ2-7; D gene ambiguous. Sequenced sample: uninvolved lung tissue not adjacent to the tumor. The CDR3, as DNA: TGTGCCAGCAGCCAAGCCTACGAGCAGTACTTC. Amino acid sequence: CASSQAYEQYF.